This T cell receptor (beta chain) is drawn from a study of neurological immune-mediated disorders. The sample's time point: longitudinal time-point 1 (baseline). The method for making cDNA was 5'RACE, and it used 10-nucleotide random UMIs. Whenever a sequencing run was performed, it yielded over 180 million TCR-beta sequences from 15-18 subjects. Each CDR3 protein is one row after TCRdb ran MiXCR on the 5' RACE reads. The data contain about 49,000 distinct CDR3 sequences, about 9.1% of them singletons. Trimming removed 6 bases from V and 3 bases from J; junction bases left unmatched: 11. The CDR3 has 16 residues. Germline CDR1 reads MNHEY; CDR2 reads SVGEGT. As for this clonotype: No antigen is known for it.

Regarding the study as a whole: Falling below healthy controls, multiple sclerosis showed the least TCR clonal expansion, while HTLV-1-associated myelopathy showed the most. Expanded clones shared no CDR3 amino acid sequences across subjects, suggesting private repertoires in all groups.

The TCR originated in a middle-aged woman in good health. V gene TRBV6-2 or TRBV6-3 combines with J gene TRBJ1-1, with 9 bases fitting TRBD1. The material sequenced was PBMCs. CDR3 amino acids: CASRGGTGYRYTEAFF. CDR3 bases: TGTGCCAGCAGAGGAGGGACAGGGTATCGGTACACTGAAGCTTTCTTT.